This T cell receptor (beta chain) was recovered during a study of T cell repertoires in cytomegalovirus infection. The wider study: CMV epitopes in the study were HLA-C-restricted (recently identified) and HLA-B-restricted (well studied).

This clonotype was recorded only once. Its antigen is currently unknown. TCRdb re-derived calls from the reads in MiXCR, one entry per CDR3 protein. The table has 700,000 to 850,000 distinct CDR3 sequences, 32% seen once. The junction had 11 bases not matched to a gene; V was cut back by 6 bases and J by 4 bases. The CDR3 consists of 16 residues. General study results and limits: Ex vivo, HLA-C-restricted CMV-specific TCR beta clonotypes prevailed over the rest of the response. Cumulated frequencies of public TCR beta families served to identify carriers of CMV plus the relevant HLA.

The source of this sequence is a human donor in good health (CMV status not recorded). Some clones in this sample may be carry-over from other donors' samples. This chain uses TRBV12-3 or TRBV12-4 with TRBJ2-3; 9 bases are a match to TRBD1. The input for sequencing was cultured CD8+ T cells from PBMCs, taken from culture after CMV antigen stimulation. In DNA, the CDR3 is TGTGCCAGCAGAGCCGGGACAGGGATTTACGCAGATACGCAGTATTTT. Its protein is CASRAGTGIYADTQYF.